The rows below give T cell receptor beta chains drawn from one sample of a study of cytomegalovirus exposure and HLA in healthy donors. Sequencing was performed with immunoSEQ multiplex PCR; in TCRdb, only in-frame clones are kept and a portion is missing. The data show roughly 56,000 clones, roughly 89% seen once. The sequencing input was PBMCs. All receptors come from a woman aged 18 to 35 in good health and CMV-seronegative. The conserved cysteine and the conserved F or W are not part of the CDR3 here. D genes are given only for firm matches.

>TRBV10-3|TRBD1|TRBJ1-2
AITGQGDYGYT
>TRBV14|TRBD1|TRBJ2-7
ASSLFSRTGGYEQY
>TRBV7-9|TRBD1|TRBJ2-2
ASSFGTGGARTGELF
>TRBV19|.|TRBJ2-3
ASRIPGKDTQY
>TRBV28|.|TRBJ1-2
ASSPGQMGNYGYT
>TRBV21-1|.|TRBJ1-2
ASSSRQGRYGYT
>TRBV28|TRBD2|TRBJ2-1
ASSLSPSGSSYNEQF
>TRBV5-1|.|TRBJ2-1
ASSSRGGTLSYEQF
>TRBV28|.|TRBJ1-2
ASTLRRNYGYT
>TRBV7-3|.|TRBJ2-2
ASSLTGRITGELF
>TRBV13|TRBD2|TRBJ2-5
ASSTIAGGQETQY
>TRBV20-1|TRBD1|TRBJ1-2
SAGQGHGYT
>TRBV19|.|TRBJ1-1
ASSIFYLTEAF
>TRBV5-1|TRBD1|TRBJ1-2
ASSLVVGQGDYGYT
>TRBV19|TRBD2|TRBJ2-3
ASSIGGLAGVDTQY
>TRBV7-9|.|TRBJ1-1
ASSDKTGTMNTEAF
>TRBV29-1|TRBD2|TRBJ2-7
SVAGLTYEQY
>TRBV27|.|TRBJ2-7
ASSLYPVRGKTYEQY
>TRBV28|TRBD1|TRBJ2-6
ASSLTGGVFSGANVLT
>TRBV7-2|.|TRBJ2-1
ASSSGGRASYNEQF
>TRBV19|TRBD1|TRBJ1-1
ASSQQGAGNTEAF
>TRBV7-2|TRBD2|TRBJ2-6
ASSLVAGVAGANVLT
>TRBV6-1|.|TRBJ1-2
ASRGQDNYGYT
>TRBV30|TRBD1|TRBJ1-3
AWKGQHSTGNTIY
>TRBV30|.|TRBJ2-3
AWSVGQGKTDTQY
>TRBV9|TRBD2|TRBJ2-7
ASSVAGGAREQY
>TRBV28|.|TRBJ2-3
ATNELDTQY
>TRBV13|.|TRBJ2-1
ASSLRYNEQF
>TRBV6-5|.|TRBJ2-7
ASSRQTHYEQY
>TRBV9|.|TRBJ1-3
ASSGGGSGNTIY
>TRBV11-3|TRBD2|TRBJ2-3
ASSDTSGMGTDTQY
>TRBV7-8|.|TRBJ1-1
ASSLARVPRAEAF
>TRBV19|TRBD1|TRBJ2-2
ASSVTGVTTGELF
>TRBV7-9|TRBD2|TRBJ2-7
ASSLDLAGGHEQY
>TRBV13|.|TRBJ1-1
ASSFGGDTIMNTEAF
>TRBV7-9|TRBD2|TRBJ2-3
ASSVRLAGNTDTQY
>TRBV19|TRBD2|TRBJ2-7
ASSGEGGFSYEQY
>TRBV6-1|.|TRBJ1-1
ASSFGGGLNTEAF
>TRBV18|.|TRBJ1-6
ASSRDTEGSPLH
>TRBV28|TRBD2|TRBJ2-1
ASGLREGQDEQF
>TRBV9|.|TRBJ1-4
ASSVQGTNEKLF
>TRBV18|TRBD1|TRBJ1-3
ASSTGQAGGNTIY
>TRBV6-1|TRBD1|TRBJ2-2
ASDTGTGATGELF
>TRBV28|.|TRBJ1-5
ASNRPDNSNQPQH
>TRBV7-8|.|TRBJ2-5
ASSLVKGVRETQY
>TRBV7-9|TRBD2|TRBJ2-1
ASSLTGGNNEQF
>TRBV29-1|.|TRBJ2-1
SAYHSDEQF
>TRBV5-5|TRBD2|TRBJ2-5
ASSLVGGGQGETQY